One sample yielded the 27 T cell receptor beta chains listed below, sequenced in a study of beta chain features in type 1 diabetes. General study points: Moderately but significantly shorter TCRB CDR3s were found in Type 1 diabetes patients in all four CD4+ subsets.

Expressed TCRB transcripts were sequenced, since all the RNA that had been isolated was reverse transcribed. The repertoire was sequenced with immunoSEQ multiplex PCR; TCRdb's copy has only in-frame clones and lacks some. The sample carries about 340,000 clones, about a tenth recorded once. Their specific antigens are unknown. What was sequenced was central memory CD4+ T cells from blood. These TCRs come from a man younger than 40 with type 1 diabetes.

A remark on this clone: A far larger clone is just one base off, so this is likely a read error. The V call is TRBV2, the J call TRBJ2-1, with D perhaps matching TRBD2 (6 bases). Germline assignment: CDR1 SNHLY and CDR2 FYNNEI. The CDR3 totals 11 residues. Trimming removed 5 bases at V and 12 bases at J, with 11 bases between. The chain's CDR3 is CASSIRDWQFF. The DNA of the CDR3 is TGTGCCAGCAGTATCCGGGACTGGCAGTTCTTC.

This chain connects TRBV18 to TRBJ1-5; the match to TRBD1 covers 9 bases. V lost 3 bases and J lost 2; bases outside the gene matches: 8. This CDR3 has 17 amino acids. Germline V gene lookup returns CDR1 KGHSH and CDR2 LQKENI. CDR3 amino acids: CASSPLAQGAGNQPQHF. CDR3 coding DNA: TGTGCCAGCTCACCCCTAGCACAGGGGGCGGGCAATCAGCCCCAGCATTTT.

The chain links TRBV7-8 to TRBJ2-7; D unclear. Trimming took 0 bases from V and 2 from J, leaving 8 bases between them. CDR3 length: 14 amino acids. Germline CDR1 reads SGHVS; CDR2 reads FQNEAQ. For the CDR3, the DNA is TGTGCCAGCAGCTTAGCGCATCTAGCCTACGAGCAGTACTTC. Protein product: CASSLAHLAYEQYF.

The chain employs TRBV28 and TRBJ1-1; D remains ambiguous. V gave up 8 bases and J gave up 0 bases, with 10 bases separating them. The germline CDR1 and CDR2 sequences are MDHEN and SYDVKM. The CDR3 length is 13 residues. The DNA for the CDR3 is TGTGCCAGCTGGCCGGACTTGAACACTGAAGCTTTCTTT. Translation: CASWPDLNTEAFF. Variable domain in full (rest from reference TRBV28 and TRBJ1-1): DVKVTQSSRYLVKRTGEKVFLECVQDMDHENMFWYRQDPGLGLRLIYFSYDVKMKEKGDIPEGYSVSREKKERFSLILESASTNQTSMYLCASWPDLNTEAFFGQGTRLTVV.

The V gene is TRBV18, the J gene TRBJ1-2; D may be TRBD1 (5 bases). The V gene's germline CDR1 is KGHSH and CDR2 LQKENI. V was trimmed by 6 bases and J by 7 bases, leaving 15 bases between them. The length of the CDR3 is 13 residues. The DNA for the CDR3 is TGTGCCAGCTCCCCGGGGGGAGTTGGTGGCTACACCTTC. Amino acids: CASSPGGVGGYTF.

This clone was seen a handful of times. The rearrangement links TRBV5-1 to TRBJ1-1, with D unclear. V gave up 6 bases and J gave up 5 bases, with 14 bases separating them. This CDR3 is 13 amino acids long. Germline V lookup: CDR1 SGHRS, CDR2 YFSETQ. For the CDR3, the DNA is TGCGCCAGCACCGGGGTCTTCCCTACTGAAGCTTTCTTT. This encodes CASTGVFPTEAFF.

This clone was found a few times. The chain combines TRBV7-2 with TRBJ1-6; D unclear. Germline V gene lookup returns CDR1 SGHTA and CDR2 FQGNSA. The CDR3 runs to 13 residues. The V end was cut by 1 base, the J end by 7 bases, with 5 bases between. As DNA, the CDR3 is TGTGCCAGCAGCTTAGAGGAGAATTCACCCCTCCACTTT. It specifies CASSLEENSPLHF.

This clone showed up just a few times. V usage is TRBV19 and J usage is TRBJ1-2, with D possibly being TRBD1 (5 bases). The germline V and J ends were trimmed by 7 bases and 1 base, with 7 bases remaining between them. From germline, CDR1 is LNHDA and CDR2 SQIVND (reference sequence). There are 12 residues in the CDR3. Written as DNA, the CDR3 is TGTGCCAGTACACAGGTTAACTATGGCTACACCTTC. Translating it yields CASTQVNYGYTF.

Worth noting for this clone: Other DNA sequences in this sample translate to the same CDR3. This sequence joins TRBV9 and TRBJ2-5, with 9 positions matching TRBD1. This CDR3 is 14 amino acids long. The germline V gene encodes CDR1 SGDLS and CDR2 YYNGEE. Losses at the gene ends were 4 bases for V and 3 bases for J; bases not matched to a gene: 4. The CDR3 bases are TGTGCCAGCAGCCCCCGGACAGGGGAAGAGACCCAGTACTTC. The encoded protein is CASSPRTGEETQYF.

The chain is built from TRBV18 and TRBJ2-5; D gene uncertain. The CDR3 has 15 residues. The V end lost 2 bases, the J end lost 2 bases, and 12 bases lay between the germline ends. Germline lookup yields CDR1 KGHSH and CDR2 LQKENI. CDR3 in DNA: TGTGCCAGCTCACCAAGGGCCACTTTTCAAGAGACCCAGTACTTC. Protein product: CASSPRATFQETQYF. The full variable domain, its missing parts supplied by reference TRBV18 and TRBJ2-5, is NAGVMQNPRHLVRRRGQEARLRCSPMKGHSHVYWYRQLPEEGLKFMVYLQKENIIDESGMPKERFSAEFPKEGPSILRIQQVVRGDSAAYFCASSPRATFQETQYFGPGTRLLVL.

This clone has at least ten counts. This rearrangement joins TRBV9 to TRBJ2-3; D call uncertain. Per germline, CDR1 SGDLS and CDR2 YYNGEE. The CDR3 extends over 16 amino acids. V lost 6 bases to trimming and J lost 3 bases, with 20 bases between them. The CDR3 DNA is TGTGCCAGCAACCGCTTAGAGGTGGGAAGTACAGATACGCAGTATTTT. Amino acids: CASNRLEVGSTDTQYF.

This chain joins TRBV29-1 and TRBJ2-3, with a possible D match to TRBD2 (5 bases). Per the germline V gene, CDR1 is SQVTM and CDR2 is ANQGSEA. V lost 0 bases and J lost 7, with 8 bases in between. The CDR3 spans 12 residues. The CDR3 loop is CSVEEGANTQYF. In DNA, the CDR3 is TGCAGCGTTGAAGAGGGAGCGAATACGCAGTATTTT.

This clone has more than one count but fewer than ten. The V gene is TRBV5-1, the J gene TRBJ2-5; 8 bases align to TRBD2. The CDR3 has 14 residues. Germline V gene data show CDR1 as SGHRS and CDR2 as YFSETQ. V was pared by 4 bases and J by 2 bases, with 4 bases of the junction left unmatched. CDR3 DNA sequence: TGCGCCAGCAGCGCCGGCGGGGGGCAAGAGACCCAGTACTTC. Translated, it gives CASSAGGGQETQYF.

This rearrangement joins TRBV21-1 to TRBJ1-1. TRBV21-1 is marked as a pseudogene. The CDR3 totals 14 residues. CDR3 sequence: CASSKGSLNTEAFF. The DNA of the CDR3 is TGTGCCAGCAGCAAAGGTTCCTTGAACACTGAAGCTTTCTTT.

This clone turned up a few times. The chain joins TRBV6-5 to TRBJ2-5; TRBD1 matches at 10 bases. This CDR3 comprises 14 residues. V trimming: 5 bases; J trimming: 4 bases; junction bases outside the gene matches: 4. Germline loops: CDR1 MNHEY, CDR2 SVGAGI. The CDR3 reads CASSRDRGRETQYF. The CDR3 coding sequence is TGTGCCAGCAGTCGTGACAGGGGGCGAGAGACCCAGTACTTC.

This clone was seen only a few times. The chain combines TRBV7-2 with TRBJ2-2, with D possibly TRBD2 on 5 matching bases. CDR3 length: 15 amino acids. V shed 3 bases and J shed 5 bases, with 13 bases lying between them. Germline CDR1 and CDR2: SGHTA and FQGNSA. The chain's CDR3 is CASSFASQGTGELFF. The CDR3 DNA reads as TGTGCCAGCAGCTTTGCTAGCCAAGGAACCGGGGAGCTGTTTTTT. The full variable domain, its missing parts supplied by reference TRBV7-2 and TRBJ2-2, is GAGVSQSPSNKVTEKGKDVELRCDPISGHTALYWYRQSLGQGLEFLIYFQGNSAPDKSGLPSDRFSAERTGGSVSTLTIQRTQQEDSAVYLCASSFASQGTGELFFGEGSRLTVL.

This clone was observed a handful of times. This chain uses TRBV7-2 with TRBJ2-6, with 8 positions matching TRBD2. Trimming at V came to 5 bases and at J to 4 bases, leaving 7 bases not matched to a gene. From germline, CDR1 is SGHTA and CDR2 FQGNSA. The CDR3 contains 16 residues. The CDR3 nucleotides are TGTGCCAGCAGCCTACTCGGGGGGGCCGGGGCCAACGTCCTGACTTTC. Encoded protein: CASSLLGGAGANVLTF.

This clone was detected a few times. This rearrangement joins TRBV15 to TRBJ1-2; D is ambiguous. Per germline, CDR1 LNHNV and CDR2 YYDKDF (reference sequence). The CDR3 runs 13 residues. Between the trimmed V and J ends, which lost 1 base and 5 bases, there was a span of 8 bases. The CDR3 DNA reads TGTGCCACCAGCAGAGTACGGGAATATGGCTACACCTTC. The encoded protein is CATSRVREYGYTF. The full variable domain, completed using reference TRBV15 and TRBJ1-2, is DAMVIQNPRYQVTQFGKPVTLSCSQTLNHNVMYWYQQKSSQAPKLLFHYYDKDFNNEADTPDNFQSRRPNTSFCFLDIRSPGLGDTAMYLCATSRVREYGYTFGSGTRLTVV.

The chain links TRBV2 to TRBJ1-6, with D hard to call. CDR1 is SNHLY, CDR2 FYNNEI, per germline. Trimming removed 6 bases at V and 5 bases at J, with 14 bases between. The CDR3 loop spans 15 amino acids. DNA of the CDR3: TGTGCCAGCAGCTCTCGGACGGCCAATAATTCACCCCTCCACTTT. Translated: CASSSRTANNSPLHF.

The chain combines TRBV12-5 with TRBJ1-1; tentative D call: TRBD1 (5 bases). The CDR3 is 14 residues long. Trimming removed 5 bases from V and 6 bases from J, with 16 bases in between. Germline CDR1 is LGHNT and CDR2 is FRNRAP. The CDR3: CASGQPGAGPEAFF. As DNA, the CDR3 is TGTGCTAGTGGTCAACCTGGGGCAGGTCCTGAAGCTTTCTTT.

The chain employs TRBV6-5 and TRBJ2-7, with 9 bases aligning to TRBD1. The CDR3 is 12 amino acids. Germline CDR1 reads MNHEY; CDR2 reads SVGAGI. After removal of 9 bases from V and 7 bases from J, the junction contained 7 bases not matched to a gene. This CDR3 reads CASRDRAGEQYF. CDR3 nucleotides: TGTGCCAGTAGGGACAGGGCCGGGGAGCAGTACTTC.

The chain links TRBV28 to TRBJ1-5; D not certain. Trimming took off 5 bases at V and 6 bases at J, with 17 bases between the two ends. The CDR3 is 15 residues long. Looked up from germline, CDR1 is MDHEN and CDR2 is SYDVKM. The DNA of the CDR3 is TGTGCCAGCAGTACCCGGGTCGGAGTGAGTCAGCCCCAGCATTTT. It yields the protein CASSTRVGVSQPQHF.

This clone was counted between two and nine times. The J gene is TRBJ1-1, the V gene TRBV9, with no clear D. Trimming cost V 0 bases and J 4 bases, with 13 bases left between them. This CDR3 is 15 amino acids long. The germline gives CDR1 SGDLS, CDR2 YYNGEE. CDR3 amino acids: CASSVESSGITEAFF. In DNA, the CDR3 is TGTGCCAGCAGCGTAGAATCGAGTGGGATCACTGAAGCTTTCTTT.

This clone has only a few counts. The chain carries TRBV2 and TRBJ1-5; 9 bases agree with TRBD1. This CDR3 is built from 15 residues. Losses at the gene ends were 6 bases for V and 3 bases for J; bases not matched to a gene: 6. Germline assignment: CDR1 SNHLY and CDR2 FYNNEI. The CDR3 DNA follows: TGTGCCAGCAGGGGAGGACAGGGGCCCAATCAGCCCCAGCATTTT. Translation: CASRGGQGPNQPQHF.

This clone was counted a few times. CDR3 region: CASSRGTGNDEQYF. CDR3 DNA: TGCGCCAGCAGCCGGGGGACGGGTAACGACGAGCAGTACTTC. This sequence joins TRBV5-1 and TRBJ2-7; tentative D call: TRBD2 (6 bases). CDR3 length equals 14 residues. V lost 4 bases and J lost 5, with 16 bases in between. In germline, CDR1 is SGHRS, CDR2 YFSETQ. Filled out from reference TRBV5-1 and TRBJ2-7, the complete variable domain reads KAGVTQTPRYLIKTRGQQVTLSCSPISGHRSVSWYQQTPGQGLQFLFEYFSETQRNKGNFPGRFSGRQFSNSRSEMNVSTLELGDSALYLCASSRGTGNDEQYFGPGTRLTVT.

A few counts support this clone. The rearrangement joins TRBV6-1 to TRBJ2-7; D remains unclear. The V and J ends lost 7 bases and 0 bases respectively, with 13 bases between them. This CDR3 spans 14 amino acids. Germline V lookup: CDR1 MNHNS, CDR2 SASEGT. CDR3 nucleotide sequence: TGTGCCAGCACCGTGATGACAAACTCCTACGAGCAGTACTTC. Its translation is CASTVMTNSYEQYF.

The gene calls are TRBV6-5 and TRBJ2-1, with TRBD2 matching over 9 bases. The CDR3 sequence is 12 residues long. V lost 2 bases and J lost 12; bases outside the gene matches: 2. Germline V CDR1 and CDR2: MNHEY, SVGAGI. The CDR3, as DNA: TGTGCCAGCAGTTACGCGGGGGGGCGGCAGTTCTTC. Translating gives CASSYAGGRQFF.